What follows are 8 T cell receptor beta chains derived from one specimen sequenced in a study of blood T cell repertoires in COVID-19. Assay: immunoSEQ multiplex PCR; the TCRdb copy retains only in-frame clones and omits some. The data contain 98,000 or so clones, 75% to 85% of them seen just once; the ten biggest clones take up 4% to 5.5%. Sequencing input: peripheral blood. These receptors were obtained from a man aged 60 to 69 with acute or convalescent COVID-19.

This sequence joins TRBV5-1 and TRBJ1-1, with a weak D call TRBD1 (5 bases). V was clipped by 0 bases and J by 2 bases, with 14 bases between them. The CDR3 is 16 residues long. CDR1 and CDR2 from the germline V gene are SGHRS and YFSETQ. The CDR3 nucleotides read TGCGCCAGCAGCTTGGTTGGGGCAGGGTCTAACACTGAAGCTTTCTTT. This gives the protein CASSLVGAGSNTEAFF.

The gene calls are TRBV4-3 and TRBJ2-7, with 7 nucleotides matching TRBD1. CDR1 and CDR2 (germline): LGHNA, YSLEER. The CDR3 totals 14 residues. V was pared by 2 bases and J by 3 bases, with 4 bases of the junction left unmatched. CDR3 in amino acids: CASSQYRGSYEQYF. The CDR3 region has the DNA TGCGCCAGCAGCCAATACAGGGGAAGCTACGAGCAGTACTTC.

The chain recombines TRBV28 with TRBJ2-7, with 7 bases lining up with TRBD1. This CDR3 is built from 14 residues. The germline CDR1 and CDR2 sequences are MDHEN and SYDVKM. J was trimmed by 7 bases and V by 6 bases; bases with no gene match: 12. The CDR3 sequence is CASRKQGWTGEQYF. CDR3 coding DNA: TGTGCCAGCAGAAAACAGGGGTGGACGGGAGAGCAGTACTTC.

The chain recombines TRBV11-1 with TRBJ1-2, with TRBD1 as a possible D gene (6 bases). Germline-derived CDR1 and CDR2 are SGHAT and FQDESV (reference sequence). CDR3 size: 13 residues. V was trimmed by 3 bases and J by 4 bases, leaving 9 bases between them. The CDR3, as DNA: TGTGCCAGCAGCTTGGACAGTTTCTATGGCTACACCTTC. It specifies CASSLDSFYGYTF.

The rearrangement joins TRBV19 to TRBJ2-7; TRBD2 matches at 10 bases. CDR1 LNHDA and CDR2 SQIVND come from the germline V gene (reference sequence). J was trimmed by 3 bases and V by 3 bases; bases with no gene match: 8. The CDR3 spans 16 residues. CDR3: CASSIGGTSGIYEQYF. In DNA form, the CDR3 reads TGTGCCAGTAGTATCGGGGGCACTAGCGGGATCTACGAGCAGTACTTC.

The genes are TRBV5-4 and TRBJ1-1; 7 bases are shared with TRBD1. The CDR3 runs 13 residues. CDR1 SGHNT and CDR2 YYREEE come from the germline V gene (reference sequence). With V trimmed by 4 bases and J by 8 bases, 8 bases remained unmatched. The CDR3 reads CASSTMTGREAFF. The CDR3 bases are TGTGCCAGCAGCACCATGACAGGGAGGGAAGCTTTCTTT.

The gene calls are TRBV2 and TRBJ1-4, with D possibly being TRBD1 (6 bases). The V end lost 4 bases, the J end lost 0 bases, and 12 bases lay between the germline ends. CDR3 size: 16 residues. The germline gives CDR1 SNHLY, CDR2 FYNNEI. CDR3 nucleotide sequence: TGTGCCAGCAGTGCCCGGGACACCCCAACTAATGAAAAACTGTTTTTT. Its translation is CASSARDTPTNEKLFF.

The V gene is TRBV19, the J gene TRBJ1-1; 8 positions agree with TRBD1. The CDR3 is 17 residues long. Per germline, CDR1 LNHDA and CDR2 SQIVND (reference sequence). After removal of 4 bases from V and 6 bases from J, the junction contained 16 bases not matched to a gene. CDR3 coding DNA: TGTGCCAGTAGTAACCTGCTGCCCAGGGGGCATAACGCTGAAGCTTTCTTT. This gives the protein CASSNLLPRGHNAEAFF.